One sample yielded the 24 T cell receptor beta chains listed below, sequenced in a study of metastatic and nonmetastatic thyroid tumors. TCRdb reprocessed the PCR reads using MiXCR. Counted here are under 60,000 clones, less than 25% occurring once; the ten biggest clones make up under 4%. Thyroid surgery was performed in patients who had received no treatment beforehand. Material: blood. These receptor sequences come from a male donor with papillary thyroid cancer or a benign thyroid nodule (not recorded which). Some clones in this sample may be carry-over from other donors' samples.

The table lists this clone with many counts. The genes are TRBV13 and TRBJ2-3, with D unclear. In germline, CDR1 is PRHDT, CDR2 FYEKMQ (reference sequence). This CDR3 has 17 residues. V lost 5 bases and J lost 3, with 21 bases in between. CDR3 sequence: CASSHRADPMETDTQYF. The CDR3 nucleotides read TGTGCCAGCAGCCACCGGGCAGACCCAATGGAGACAGATACGCAGTATTTT.

The rearrangement uses TRBV20-1 and TRBJ1-1; possibly TRBD1 for D (6 bases). Between the trimmed V and J ends, which lost 0 bases and 1 base, there was a span of 15 bases. The CDR3 has 16 amino acids. In germline, CDR1 is DFQATT, CDR2 SNEGSKA (reference sequence). CDR3 protein: CSARDHARGQNTEAFF. Here the CDR3 DNA reads TGCAGTGCTAGAGATCATGCGAGGGGACAGAACACTGAAGCTTTCTTT.

This clone was picked up a small number of times. V is TRBV6-1 and J is TRBJ2-7; 9 bases map to TRBD1. Germline values: CDR1 MNHNS, CDR2 SASEGT. Trimming at V came to 6 bases and at J to 5 bases, leaving 8 bases not matched to a gene. The CDR3 runs to 14 residues. In DNA form, the CDR3 reads TGTGCCAGCAGGGAACGTACAGGGGGCGACGAGCAGTACTTC. Its protein is CASRERTGGDEQYF.

Notes on this clone: Being one base from a much bigger clone, this may be a read error. The rearrangement links TRBV2 to TRBJ1-1, with TRBD1 matching over 8 bases. The V gene's germline CDR1 is SNHLY and CDR2 FYNNEI. This CDR3 spans 15 amino acids. This chain's CDR3 is CARPYRYRGNTEAFF. CDR3 nucleotide sequence: TGTGCCAGACCCTACAGGTACAGGGGGAACACCGAAGCTTTCTTT.

In its sample, this clone was seen a few times. The rearrangement links TRBV2 to TRBJ2-5; unclear D gene. Germline loops: CDR1 SNHLY, CDR2 FYNNEI. Between the trimmed V and J ends, which lost 4 bases and 1 base, there was a span of 16 bases. The CDR3 spans 16 residues. The CDR3: CASSGLSRTAQETQYF. The CDR3 DNA is TGTGCCAGCAGTGGGCTCTCTCGGACGGCCCAAGAGACCCAGTACTTC.

V usage is TRBV30 and J usage is TRBJ1-1; no clear D gene. The CDR3 is made up of 13 amino acids. Germline assignment: CDR1 GTSNPN and CDR2 SVGIG (reference sequence). V lost 1 base, J lost 11 bases, and 17 bases lay in between. CDR3 coding DNA: TGTGCCTGGAGTGGGGGTTCAGCGGGTAGCGCTTTCTTT. Translated: CAWSGGSAGSAFF. Filled out from reference TRBV30 and TRBJ1-1, the complete variable domain reads SQTIHQWPATLVQPVGSPLSLECTVEGTSNPNLYWYRQAAGRGLQLLFYSVGIGQISSEVPQNLSASRPQDRQFILSSKKLLLSDSGFYLCAWSGGSAGSAFFGQGTRLTVV.

A single count supports this clone. For the CDR3, the DNA is TGCGCCAGCAGCCACATTGGGGACAGGGGGAGAAGCTACACCTTC. It codes for CASSHIGDRGRSYTF. The chain employs TRBV4-1 and TRBJ1-2; 11 positions agree with TRBD1. The germline V gene has CDR1 MGHRA and CDR2 YSYEKL. The CDR3 spans 15 residues. V trimming: 3 bases; J trimming: 9 bases; junction bases outside the gene matches: 9.

The rearrangement uses TRBV30 and TRBJ2-1, with D hard to call. Trimming cost V 4 bases and J 8 bases, with 12 bases left between them. Germline assignment: CDR1 GTSNPN and CDR2 SVGIG (reference sequence). The CDR3 contains 12 residues. CDR3: CAWTISSDEQFF. The CDR3 nucleotides are TGTGCCTGGACTATTTCTAGTGATGAGCAGTTCTTC.

The table lists this clone with many counts. V and J are TRBV20-1 and TRBJ2-3, with 9 bases that match TRBD2. The CDR3 extends over 15 amino acids. V lost 6 bases and J lost 4; bases outside the gene matches: 11. Germline V lookup: CDR1 DFQATT, CDR2 SNEGSKA (reference sequence). Here the CDR3 DNA reads TGCAGTGCCCCCCCCTGGACTAGCGATGCAGATACGCAGTATTTT. This gives the protein CSAPPWTSDADTQYF.

V usage is TRBV20-1 and J usage is TRBJ1-3; weak D call: TRBD1 (6 bases). From germline, CDR1 is DFQATT and CDR2 SNEGSKA (reference sequence). The CDR3 extends over 14 amino acids. Trimming cost V 6 bases and J 0 bases, with 12 bases left between them. Here the CDR3 DNA reads TGCAGTGCCCAGACAGGTCTCTCTGGAAACACCATATATTTT. This encodes CSAQTGLSGNTIYF.

The CDR3 here is CSATPPQGGGAEDTQYF. For the CDR3, the DNA is TGCAGTGCTACCCCTCCCCAGGGCGGGGGGGCTGAAGATACGCAGTATTTT. This chain links TRBV20-1 with TRBJ2-3; 9 bases are shared with TRBD2. This CDR3 is 17 amino acids long. Germline CDR1 reads DFQATT; CDR2 reads SNEGSKA (reference sequence). Trimming removed 4 bases from V and 5 bases from J; junction bases left unmatched: 16.

This clone was picked up many times. A much larger clone lies one base from this, so it may be a read error. Distinct nucleotide sequences in the sample also encode this CDR3. This chain uses TRBV19 with TRBJ2-6, with D maybe TRBD1 (5 bases). CDR1 and CDR2 (germline): LNHDA, SQIVND (reference sequence). This CDR3 region has 15 residues. V was clipped by 1 base and J by 4 bases, with 8 bases between them. CDR3 region: CASSIGGSGANVLTF. The CDR3 nucleotides read TGTGCCAGTAGTATAGGGGGCTCCGGGGCCAACGTCCTGACTTTC.

There are many counts of this clone. This chain joins TRBV11-2 and TRBJ2-5, with 12 positions matching TRBD2. CDR1 and CDR2 (germline): SGHAT, FQNNGV. The CDR3 is made up of 17 amino acids. Unmatched junction bases numbered 7, after V lost 0 bases and J lost 5 bases. CDR3 in amino acids: CASSLEGAGTSGETQYF. Here the CDR3 DNA reads TGTGCCAGCAGCTTAGAGGGTGCCGGGACTAGCGGGGAGACCCAGTACTTC.

There are many counts of this clone. The chain joins TRBV24-1 to TRBJ2-3; D not resolved. This CDR3 has 15 residues. Germline assignment: CDR1 KGHDR and CDR2 SFDVKD. Trimming removed 3 bases from V and 5 bases from J, with 14 bases in between. The CDR3, as DNA: TGTGCCACCAGTGATAGACCCCCGAAGATAGATACGCAGTATTTT. Translation: CATSDRPPKIDTQYF.

This clone was seen at least ten times. The V and J genes are TRBV20-1 and TRBJ2-7, with D possibly being TRBD1 or TRBD2 (6 bases each). Germline V lookup: CDR1 DFQATT, CDR2 SNEGSKA (reference sequence). CDR3 length: 15 residues. The V end was cut by 4 bases, the J end by 1 base, with 17 bases between. The DNA for the CDR3 is TGCAGTGCTAACCCTACAGGGAGGTGGTCCTACGAGCAGTACTTC. It translates to CSANPTGRWSYEQYF.

This clone occurred many times. The chain uses TRBV18 and TRBJ1-2; 11 bases align to TRBD1. The CDR3 runs to 17 residues. V shed 1 base and J 8 bases; nucleotides not matched to a gene: 12. The germline V gene has CDR1 KGHSH and CDR2 LQKENI. This CDR3 reads CASSPQSIGQGAGGYTF. The CDR3 nucleotides read TGTGCCAGCTCACCACAGAGTATCGGACAGGGGGCAGGAGGCTACACCTTC. Looking up the rest from reference TRBV18 and TRBJ1-2 gives the full variable domain: NAGVMQNPRHLVRRRGQEARLRCSPMKGHSHVYWYRQLPEEGLKFMVYLQKENIIDESGMPKERFSAEFPKEGPSILRIQQVVRGDSAAYFCASSPQSIGQGAGGYTFGSGTRLTVV.

This chain links TRBV12-3 or TRBV12-4 with TRBJ2-7; 9 bases map to TRBD2. The CDR3 is 14 amino acids. With V trimmed by 5 bases and J by 2 bases, 4 bases remained unmatched. The CDR3 nucleotides read TGTGCCAGCAGTCGGACTAGCGAAACCTACGAGCAGTACTTC. Translation: CASSRTSETYEQYF.

This clone showed up just a few times. The junction and the germline gene differ at one end; a read error may be behind it. The chain carries TRBV6-1 and TRBJ2-6, with D unclear. The CDR3 is made up of 15 amino acids. The germline CDR1 and CDR2 sequences are MNHNS and SASEGT. The CDR3 bases are TGTTCCAGCAGTGAACAAATCTCTGGTGCCAACGTCCTGACTTTC. It codes for CSSSEQISGANVLTF.

This clone was counted many times. The V and J genes are TRBV7-8 and TRBJ1-1, with D hard to call. Deletions cut 2 bases from V and 6 bases from J, with 7 bases between. The CDR3 runs to 12 residues. Germline CDR1 SGHVS, CDR2 FQNEAQ. The CDR3 reads CASSLRGSEAFF. The CDR3 nucleotides are TGTGCCAGCAGCTTACGTGGTTCTGAAGCTTTCTTT.

This clone was recorded many times. V and J are TRBV11-2 and TRBJ1-1; a weak D match, TRBD1 (5 bases). V was clipped by 2 bases and J by 3 bases, with 16 bases between them. The CDR3 spans 16 residues. CDR1 and CDR2 from the germline V gene are SGHAT and FQNNGV. Written as DNA, the CDR3 is TGTGCCAGCAGCTTACAGGGTCTTGGAACTGACACTGAAGCTTTCTTT. Its translation: CASSLQGLGTDTEAFF.

Details on this clone: A much bigger clone sits one base away, suggesting this may be a read error. The chain is built from TRBV5-4 and TRBJ2-1; tentatively, D is TRBD2 (5 bases). Germline V CDR1 and CDR2: SGHNT, YYREEE (reference sequence). This CDR3 is built from 14 residues. V shed 4 bases and J shed 8 bases, with 16 bases lying between them. DNA for the CDR3: TGTGCCAGCAGCCCTCCGATAGCGAGGTATGAGCAGTTCTTC. Its protein product is CASSPPIARYEQFF.

This clone was detected ten times or more. V and J are TRBV7-9 and TRBJ1-2; maybe TRBD1 (6 bases). The CDR3 consists of 14 residues. Germline CDR1 SEHNR, CDR2 FQNEAQ (reference sequence). The V gene lost 5 bases and the J gene lost 1 base, with 11 bases spanning the gap. CDR3 protein: CASSPGQVNYGYTF. DNA of the CDR3: TGTGCCAGCAGCCCGGGACAAGTTAACTATGGCTACACCTTC.

This clone was seen ten or more times. The rearrangement links TRBV5-4 to TRBJ2-1; the D call may be TRBD1 or TRBD2 (6 bases each). The germline gives CDR1 SGHNT, CDR2 YYREEE (reference sequence). Trimming cost V 1 base and J 4 bases, with 12 bases left between them. The CDR3 has 15 amino acids. The CDR3 region is CASSLWGAFYNEQFF. In DNA form, the CDR3 reads TGTGCCAGCAGCTTGTGGGGGGCGTTTTACAATGAGCAGTTCTTC.

The V call is TRBV20-1, the J call TRBJ2-3; 8 nucleotides match TRBD2. The CDR3 is 16 residues long. Germline V lookup: CDR1 DFQATT, CDR2 SNEGSKA (reference sequence). V was clipped by 5 bases and J by 0 bases; unmatched bases: 10. The chain's CDR3 is CSASGASGFSTDTQYF. The CDR3 DNA reads as TGCAGTGCTTCAGGGGCTAGCGGGTTCAGCACAGATACGCAGTATTTT.